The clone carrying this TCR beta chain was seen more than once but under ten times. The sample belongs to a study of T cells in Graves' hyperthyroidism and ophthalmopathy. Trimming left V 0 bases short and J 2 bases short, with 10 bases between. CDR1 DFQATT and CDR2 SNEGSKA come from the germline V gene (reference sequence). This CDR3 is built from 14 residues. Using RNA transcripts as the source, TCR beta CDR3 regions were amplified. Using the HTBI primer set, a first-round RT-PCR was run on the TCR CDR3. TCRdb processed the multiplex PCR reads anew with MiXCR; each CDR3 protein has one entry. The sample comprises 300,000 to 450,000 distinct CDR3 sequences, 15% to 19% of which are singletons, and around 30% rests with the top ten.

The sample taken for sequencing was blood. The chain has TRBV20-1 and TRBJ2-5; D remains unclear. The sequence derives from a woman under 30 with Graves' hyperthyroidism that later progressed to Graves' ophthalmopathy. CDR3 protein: CSARDWAAQETQYF. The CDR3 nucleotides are TGCAGTGCTAGAGATTGGGCAGCTCAAGAGACCCAGTACTTC.